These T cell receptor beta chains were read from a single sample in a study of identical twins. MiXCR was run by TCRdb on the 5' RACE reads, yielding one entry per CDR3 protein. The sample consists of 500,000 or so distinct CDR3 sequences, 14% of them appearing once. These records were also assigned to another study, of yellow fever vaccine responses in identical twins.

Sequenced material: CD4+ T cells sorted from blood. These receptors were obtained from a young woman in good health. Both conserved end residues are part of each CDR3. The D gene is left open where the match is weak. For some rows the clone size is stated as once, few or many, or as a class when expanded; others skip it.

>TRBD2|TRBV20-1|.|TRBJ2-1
TGCAGTGCAGTAGCGGGAGGCCGGTACAATGAGCAGTTCTTC
CSAVAGGRYNEQFF
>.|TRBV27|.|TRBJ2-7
TGTGCCAGCCCCATTCGGGCCCAGCGATACGAGCAGTACTTC
CASPIRAQRYEQYF
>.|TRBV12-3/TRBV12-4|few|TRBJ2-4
TGTGCCAGCAGTTTAGATAGACTGGCGTACTTC
CASSLDRLAYF
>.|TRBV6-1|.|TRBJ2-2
TGTGCCAGCAGACCGACCCCCGGGGCCTCGAACACCGGGGAGCTGTTTTTT
CASRPTPGASNTGELFF
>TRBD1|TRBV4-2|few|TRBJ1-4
TGTGCCAGCAGCCAGACGGACAGGGTAGGTGAAAAACTGTTTTTT
CASSQTDRVGEKLFF
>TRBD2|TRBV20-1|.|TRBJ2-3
TGCAGTGCATGGACTAGCGGGAGGGCCGGGAAAGATACGCAGTATTTT
CSAWTSGRAGKDTQYF
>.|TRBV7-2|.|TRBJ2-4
TGTGCCAGCAGCTTAGGGGCACAGGGTGAACGAAACATTCAGTACTTC
CASSLGAQGERNIQYF
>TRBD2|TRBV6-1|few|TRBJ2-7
TGTGCCAGCAGTCCCCGGGGGGCCTACGAGCAGTACTTC
CASSPRGAYEQYF
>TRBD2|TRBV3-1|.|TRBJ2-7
TGTGCCAGCGCTCAACTAGCGGGGGGATTGGATGAGCAGTACTTC
CASAQLAGGLDEQYF
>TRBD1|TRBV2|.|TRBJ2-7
TGTGCCAGCAGTTTCGAACGGGACAGGGGACACGAGCAGTACTTC
CASSFERDRGHEQYF
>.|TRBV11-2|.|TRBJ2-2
TGTGCCAGCAGCCCCCGAGGGCGTAAAGCGAACACCGGGGAGCTGTTTTTT
CASSPRGRKANTGELFF
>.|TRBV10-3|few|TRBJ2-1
TGTGCCATCAGTGGGACAGGCCCTGCGGGGGGTGAGCAGTTCTTC
CAISGTGPAGGEQFF
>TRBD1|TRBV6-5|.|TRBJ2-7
TGTGCCAGCAGTTACTCAAAAGGTCAGGGGGCGGACGAGCAGTACTTC
CASSYSKGQGADEQYF
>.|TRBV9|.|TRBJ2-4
TGTGCCAGCAGCGTAAGTGTAGGTATGGGGCACATTCAGTACTTC
CASSVSVGMGHIQYF
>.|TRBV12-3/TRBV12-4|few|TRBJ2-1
TGTGCCAGCAGTTTAGCAACAGTCTACAATGAGCAGTTCTTC
CASSLATVYNEQFF
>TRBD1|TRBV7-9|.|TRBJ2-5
TGTGCCAGCAGCCATAGACCCCGGGACAGAGAAGAGACCCAGTACTTC
CASSHRPRDREETQYF
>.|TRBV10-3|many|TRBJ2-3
TGTGCCATCGCGGGATTTGCGGCTAGCACAGATACGCAGTATTTT
CAIAGFAASTDTQYF
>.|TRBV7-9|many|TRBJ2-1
TGTGCCAGCAGCTCTGATGAGCAGTTCTTC
CASSSDEQFF
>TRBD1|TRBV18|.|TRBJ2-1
TGTGCCAGCTCACCACTGGGGACAGGGGACTACAATGAGCAGTTCTTC
CASSPLGTGDYNEQFF
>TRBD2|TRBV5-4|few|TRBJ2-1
TGTGCCAGCAGCTTGGGACCAGCGGGAGGTTTTAGATACAATGAGCAGTTCTTC
CASSLGPAGGFRYNEQFF
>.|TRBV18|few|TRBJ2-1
TGTGCCAGCTCTTACTTATGGGGGTCTGATGAGCAGTTCTTC
CASSYLWGSDEQFF
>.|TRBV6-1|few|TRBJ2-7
TGTGCCAGCAGCTCTACACAGGGCGGTTACGAGCAGTACTTC
CASSSTQGGYEQYF
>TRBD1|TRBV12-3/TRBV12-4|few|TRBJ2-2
TGTGCCAGCAGTGCAGACAGGGACCACACCGGGGAGCTGTTTTTT
CASSADRDHTGELFF
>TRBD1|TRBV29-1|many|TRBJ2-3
TGCAGCGCGGACAGGGGAGAGATAGATACGCAGTATTTT
CSADRGEIDTQYF
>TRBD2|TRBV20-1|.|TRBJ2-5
TGCAGTGCTAGAGGGACTAGCTACGGAGAGACCCAGTACTTC
CSARGTSYGETQYF
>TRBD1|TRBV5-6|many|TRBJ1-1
TGTGCCAGCAGCTTACAGGGGCCGAACACTGAAGCTTTCTTT
CASSLQGPNTEAFF
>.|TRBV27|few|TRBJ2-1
TGTGCCAGCAGTTTCTCAGGGGCAAGCTCCTACAATGAGCAGTTCTTC
CASSFSGASSYNEQFF
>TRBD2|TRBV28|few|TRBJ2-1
TGTGCCAGCAGTTCCCCGACGGGACTAGCGGGAGTTAATGAGCAGTTCTTC
CASSSPTGLAGVNEQFF
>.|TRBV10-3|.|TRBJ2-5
TGTGCCATCAGTGGGACGGATCAAGAGACCCAGTACTTC
CAISGTDQETQYF
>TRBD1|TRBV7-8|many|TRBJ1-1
TGTGCCAGCAGCCCGGACAGGGCAGCTGAAGCTTTCTTT
CASSPDRAAEAFF
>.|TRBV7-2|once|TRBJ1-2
TGTGCCAGCAGCCCCCAGTTTAGGTTGGATGGCTACACCTTC
CASSPQFRLDGYTF